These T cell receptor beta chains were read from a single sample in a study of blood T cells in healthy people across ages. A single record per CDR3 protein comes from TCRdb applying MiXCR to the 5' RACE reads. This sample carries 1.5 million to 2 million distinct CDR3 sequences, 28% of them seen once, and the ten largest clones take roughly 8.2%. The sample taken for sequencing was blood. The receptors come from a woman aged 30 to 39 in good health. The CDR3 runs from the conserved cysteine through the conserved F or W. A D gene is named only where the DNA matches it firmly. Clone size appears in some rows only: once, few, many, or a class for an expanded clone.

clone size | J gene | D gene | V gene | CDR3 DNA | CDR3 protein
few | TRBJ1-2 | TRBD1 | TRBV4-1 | TGCGCCAGCAACCAAAGGACAGGGGACTATGGCTACACCTTC | CASNQRTGDYGYTF
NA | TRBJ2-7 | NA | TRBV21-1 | TGTGCCAGCAGCGAAAGTTGGACTAGCGGGGGGGCTCCCAATATTTGCGAGCAGTACTTC | CASSESWTSGGAPNICEQYF
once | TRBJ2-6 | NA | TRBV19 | TGTGCCAGTAGTATGTCCCTCTCTGGGGCCAACGTCCTGACTTTC | CASSMSLSGANVLTF
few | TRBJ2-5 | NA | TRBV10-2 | TGCGCCAGCAGGGGGAGACACGACCTCCAAGAGACCCAGTACTTC | CASRGRHDLQETQYF
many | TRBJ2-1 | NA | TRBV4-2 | TGTGCCAGCAGCCAAGATCCGGGGTTTGACAATGAGCAGTTCTTC | CASSQDPGFDNEQFF
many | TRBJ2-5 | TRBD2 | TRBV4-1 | TGCGCCAGCAGCCCCCAGGAGCGGGGGATTGAGACCCAGTACTTC | CASSPQERGIETQYF
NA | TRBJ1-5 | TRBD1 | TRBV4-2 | TGTGCCAGCAGCCAAGAAGCCCGGACAGGTAGCAATCAGCCCCAGCATTTT | CASSQEARTGSNQPQHF
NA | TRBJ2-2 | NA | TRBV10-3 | TGTGCCATCAGGGGAGACGCGGGCGGGGAGCTGTTTTTT | CAIRGDAGGELFF
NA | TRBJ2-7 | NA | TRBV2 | TGTGCCAGCAGTGAGGGTCGCCCCTACTACGAGCAGTACTTC | CASSEGRPYYEQYF
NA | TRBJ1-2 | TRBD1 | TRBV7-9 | TGTGCCAGCAGCTTAGTAGGAGGGACAGAGTTATACCATGGCTACACCTTC | CASSLVGGTELYHGYTF
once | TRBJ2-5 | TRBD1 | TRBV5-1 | TGCGCCAGCATCGAAGGGACAGGAGGGGAGACCCAGTACTTC | CASIEGTGGETQYF
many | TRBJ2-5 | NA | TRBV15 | TGTGCCACCAGCAGAGGTCGAGGCCAGGGGAGAGAGACCCAGTACTTC | CATSRGRGQGRETQYF
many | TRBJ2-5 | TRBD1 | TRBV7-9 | TGTGCCAGCACCTCCTCCGGGACAGGTTACGAGACCCAGTACTTC | CASTSSGTGYETQYF
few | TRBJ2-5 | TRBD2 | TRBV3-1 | TGTGCCAGCAGCCGAATTAGCGGGGAAGAGACCCAGTACTTC | CASSRISGEETQYF
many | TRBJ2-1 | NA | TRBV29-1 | TGCAGCGTTGAAGTTCCGGGGGGCCGTTTGGATGAGCAGTTCTTC | CSVEVPGGRLDEQFF
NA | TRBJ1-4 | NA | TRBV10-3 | TGTGCCATCAGTGCGGATAGCCTCACTAATGAAAAACTGTTTTTT | CAISADSLTNEKLFF
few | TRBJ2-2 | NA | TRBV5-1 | TGCGCCAGCAGGACCGGGGCGGGGCGTCTGAACACCGGGGAGCTGTTTTTT | CASRTGAGRLNTGELFF
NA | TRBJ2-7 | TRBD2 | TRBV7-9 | TGTGCCAGCAGCTCTCCCGGAGGGGCTAGCGGGGGGAGCTCCTACAATGAGCAGTACTTC | CASSSPGGASGGSSYNEQYF
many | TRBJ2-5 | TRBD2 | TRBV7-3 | TGTGCCAGCAGCTTGACTAGCGGGGGAGGAGAGACCCAGTACTTC | CASSLTSGGGETQYF
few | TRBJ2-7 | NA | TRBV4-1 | TGCGCCAGCAGCCCCCTTTGGGGCGAGCAGTACTTC | CASSPLWGEQYF
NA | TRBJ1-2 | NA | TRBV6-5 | TGTGCCAGCAGTTACTCGAAATCCCGCTATGGCTACACCTTC | CASSYSKSRYGYTF
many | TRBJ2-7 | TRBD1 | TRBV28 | TGTGCCAGCAGATTAGCCGGGACAGGGAGCAACGAGCAGTACTTC | CASRLAGTGSNEQYF
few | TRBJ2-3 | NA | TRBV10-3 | TGTGCCATCAAGCCGGGAGAGGTAGATACGCAGTATTTT | CAIKPGEVDTQYF
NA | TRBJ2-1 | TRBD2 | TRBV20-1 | TGCAGTGCTAGAGATCGTAGCGGGAGTAGTGGTGAGCAGTTCTTC | CSARDRSGSSGEQFF
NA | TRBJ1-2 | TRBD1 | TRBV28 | TGTGCCAGCAGTCCCAACTCCGACAGGGTCTATGGCTACACCTTC | CASSPNSDRVYGYTF
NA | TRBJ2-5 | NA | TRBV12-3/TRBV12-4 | TGTGCCAGCAGTAGAAGACGAGCGGCGAAGGAAGAGACCCAGTACTTC | CASSRRRAAKEETQYF
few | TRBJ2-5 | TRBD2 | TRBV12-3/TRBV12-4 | TGTGCCAGCAGTTCTATGGGACTAGCGGGAACAGAAGAGACCCAGTACTTC | CASSSMGLAGTEETQYF
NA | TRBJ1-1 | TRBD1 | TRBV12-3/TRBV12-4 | TGTGCCAGCAGTCCAAGACAGGGGGCGTTTGGCACTGAAGCTTTCTTT | CASSPRQGAFGTEAFF
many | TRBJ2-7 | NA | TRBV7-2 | TGTGCCAGCAGTTCCGGGCCAAAGCTCTACGAGCAGTACTTC | CASSSGPKLYEQYF
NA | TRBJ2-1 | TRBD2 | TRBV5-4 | TGTGCCAGCAGCTTGTTTAGCGGGAGATACCGTGAGCAGTTCTTC | CASSLFSGRYREQFF
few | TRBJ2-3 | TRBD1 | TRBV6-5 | TGTGCCAGCAGTTACTCGGGACAGGGGTCAGATACGCAGTATTTT | CASSYSGQGSDTQYF
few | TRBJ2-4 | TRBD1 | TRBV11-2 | TGTGCCAGCAGCTCCATACGGGGACAGGTTATCAAGCAGTACTTC | CASSSIRGQVIKQYF
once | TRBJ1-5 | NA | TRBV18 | TGTGCCAGCTCACCAGGGATGAATCAGCCCCAGCATTTT | CASSPGMNQPQHF
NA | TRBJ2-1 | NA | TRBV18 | TGTGCCAGCTCACCTTTAAGGGAGAACAGGTACCGCAATGAGCAGTTCTTC | CASSPLRENRYRNEQFF
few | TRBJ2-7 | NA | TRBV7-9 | TGTGCCAGCAGCTTAACGGACACCTCCTACGAGCAGTACTTC | CASSLTDTSYEQYF
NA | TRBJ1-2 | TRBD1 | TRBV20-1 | TGCAGTGCTAAAGTGAGACAGGGGGAACACTATGGCTACACCTTC | CSAKVRQGEHYGYTF
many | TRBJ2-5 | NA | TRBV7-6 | TGTGCCAGCAGCTTAGCGTATATGGAGACCCAGTACTTC | CASSLAYMETQYF
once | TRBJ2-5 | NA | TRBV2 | TGTGCCAGCACCGCGCCTAGCCCTTACAATGAGCAGTACTTC | CASTAPSPYNEQYF
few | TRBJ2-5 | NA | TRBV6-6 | TGTGCCAGCAGGGTTAAGCTAAGGACGGGGGGCCTTGAGACCCAGTACTTC | CASRVKLRTGGLETQYF
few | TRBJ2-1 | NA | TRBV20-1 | TGCAGTGCCGGAGGTAAATCCTACAATGAGCAGTTCTTC | CSAGGKSYNEQFF
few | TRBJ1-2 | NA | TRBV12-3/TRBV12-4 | TGTGCCAGCAGTTTAATAGGGCATGGCTACACCTTC | CASSLIGHGYTF
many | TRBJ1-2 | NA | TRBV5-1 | TGCGCCAGCAGCTTGGATTGGGGCAGGGACGGTGGCTACACCTTC | CASSLDWGRDGGYTF
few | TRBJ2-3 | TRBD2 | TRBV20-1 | TGCAGTGCTACGTTCCGGGAGGGCACAGATACGCAGTATTTT | CSATFREGTDTQYF
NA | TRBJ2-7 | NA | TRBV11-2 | TGTGCCAGCAGCTTAGAACCAGTGGGCTACGAGCAGTACTTC | CASSLEPVGYEQYF
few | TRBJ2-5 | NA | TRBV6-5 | TGTGCCACCAGGACGCTGATGGGGACCCAGTACTTC | CATRTLMGTQYF
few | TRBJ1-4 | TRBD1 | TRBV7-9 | TGTGCCAGCAGCGCTACAGGGGGCACTAATGAAAAACTGTTTTTT | CASSATGGTNEKLFF
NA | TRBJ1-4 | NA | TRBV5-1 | TGCGCCAGCAGCTTAGGGCGGCCTTGGGAAAAACTGTTTTTT | CASSLGRPWEKLFF
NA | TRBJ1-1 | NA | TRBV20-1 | TGCAGTGCTAGTTTTGGGTTTTGGGACACTGAAGCTTTCTTT | CSASFGFWDTEAFF
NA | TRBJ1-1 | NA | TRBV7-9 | TGTGCCGGCAGCGACCCCGGACAGTTGGAAGCTTTCTTT | CAGSDPGQLEAFF
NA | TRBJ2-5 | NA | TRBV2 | TGTGCCAGCAGTGAAGGGCAAGAGACCCAGTACTTC | CASSEGQETQYF
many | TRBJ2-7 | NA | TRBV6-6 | TGTGCCAGCAGTTACGGTGACGAATACGAGCAGTACTTC | CASSYGDEYEQYF
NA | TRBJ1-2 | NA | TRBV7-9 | TGTGCCAGCAGCTTAACAGGGACGCGGGGCTATGGCTACACCTTC | CASSLTGTRGYGYTF
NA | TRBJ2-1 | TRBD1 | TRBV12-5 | TGTGCTAGTGGTTTGATGACAGGGCACAATGAGCAGTTCTTC | CASGLMTGHNEQFF
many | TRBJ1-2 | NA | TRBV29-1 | TGCAGCGTTGTGTTGGTCGGCGGCTACACCTTC | CSVVLVGGYTF
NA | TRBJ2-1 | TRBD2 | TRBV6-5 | TGTGCCACCAGTTCAGCGGGAGGTGAGCAGTTCTTC | CATSSAGGEQFF
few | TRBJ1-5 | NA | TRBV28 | TGTGCCAGCAGTTTTGCGGGGAGGAGCAATCAGCCCCAGCATTTT | CASSFAGRSNQPQHF
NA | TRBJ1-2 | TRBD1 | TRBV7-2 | TGTGCCAGCAGCTTAGCGGGGAGAGGACAGGGAAGCGGCTACACCTTC | CASSLAGRGQGSGYTF